This entry lists 20 T cell receptor beta chains sequenced from one sample in a study of blood T cell repertoires in COVID-19. Only in-frame clones appear in the TCRdb table, and some are missing; sequencing was by immunoSEQ multiplex PCR. The sample includes 150,000 to 200,000 clones, approximately 89% of them seen just once. Sequenced sample: peripheral blood. These receptors all stem from a man aged 65 to 85 with acute or convalescent COVID-19.

The chain recombines TRBV5-8 with TRBJ2-5, with a tentative D call TRBD2 (6 bases). Germline V CDR1 and CDR2: SGHTS, YDEGEE. Trimming removed 0 bases at V and 7 bases at J, with 7 bases between. The length of the CDR3 is 12 residues. As DNA, the CDR3 is TGTGCCAGCAGCTTGGCCGGGGGGACCCAGTACTTC. Translation: CASSLAGGTQYF.

The chain recombines TRBV15 with TRBJ2-3; 11 bases line up with TRBD2. The germline CDR1 and CDR2 sequences are LNHNV and YYDKDF (reference sequence). V lost 3 bases, J lost 1 base, and 6 bases stayed unmatched. The CDR3 length is 17 residues. For the CDR3, the DNA is TGTGCCACCAGCAGTCCCTTTAGCGGGAGGGGCACAGATACGCAGTATTTT. It yields the protein CATSSPFSGRGTDTQYF.

The gene calls are TRBV30 and TRBJ2-5; possibly TRBD1 for D (6 bases). Germline V gene sequence: CDR1 GTSNPN, CDR2 SVGIG (reference sequence). The CDR3 totals 14 residues. V was clipped by 2 bases and J by 5 bases, with 15 bases between them. CDR3 in amino acids: CAWSSTGWEETQYF. DNA of the CDR3: TGTGCCTGGAGTAGCACAGGGTGGGAGGAGACCCAGTACTTC.

J is TRBJ1-4 and V is TRBV5-4; no firm D call. The CDR3 contains 13 residues. Trimming shortened V by 2 bases and J by 3 bases, and 5 bases separated the two germline ends. The V gene's germline CDR1 is SGHNT and CDR2 YYREEE (reference sequence). This chain's CDR3 is CASSFKSNEKLFF. The CDR3 DNA sequence: TGTGCCAGCAGCTTTAAATCTAATGAAAAACTGTTTTTT.

This clone was detected a few times. The gene calls are TRBV4-3 and TRBJ1-5, with D unclear. The CDR3 contains 14 residues. V was shortened by 1 base and J by 7 bases, with 11 bases between the two germline ends. Germline V CDR1 and CDR2: LGHNA, YSLEER. The chain's CDR3 is CASSQVYAGQPQHF. CDR3 in DNA: TGCGCCAGCAGCCAAGTCTATGCGGGACAGCCCCAGCATTTT.

V and J are TRBV5-1 and TRBJ1-3; 7 nucleotides agree with TRBD1. Germline V gene data show CDR1 as SGHRS and CDR2 as YFSETQ. V lost 0 bases to trimming and J lost 2 bases; unmatched junction nucleotides: 5. This CDR3 region has 16 residues. CDR3 sequence (DNA): TGCGCCAGCAGCTTGGACCCCCAGGGGGCTGGAAACACCATATATTTT. This gives the protein CASSLDPQGAGNTIYF.

This chain connects TRBV12-3 or TRBV12-4 to TRBJ1-1, with unresolved D. This CDR3 contains 12 residues. The V end lost 8 bases, the J end lost 0 bases, and 7 bases lay between the germline ends. The CDR3, as DNA: TGTGCCAGCGTTTTCTTGAACACTGAAGCTTTCTTT. Amino acid sequence: CASVFLNTEAFF.

This clone was observed a single time. The chain has TRBV6-2 or TRBV6-3 and TRBJ1-4, with no clear D. Germline V gene lookup returns CDR1 MNHEY and CDR2 SVGEGT. This CDR3 is built from 13 residues. Trimming removed 4 bases at V and 8 bases at J, with 11 bases between. DNA of the CDR3: TGTGCCAGCAGTTGGCAGGTCGGCGAAAAACTGTTTTTT. It codes for CASSWQVGEKLFF.

In regard to this clone: At one of its ends the junction is not consistent with the germline gene, which may arise from a read error. The gene calls are TRBV28 and TRBJ2-7, with 10 bases that match TRBD2. The germline V gene encodes CDR1 MDHEN and CDR2 SYDVKM. The CDR3 covers 18 residues. CDR3 protein: CVSSFRIAGGGSSYEQYF. DNA for the CDR3: TGTGTCAGCAGTTTCCGAATAGCGGGAGGTGGGAGCTCCTACGAGCAGTACTTC.

The V and J genes are TRBV11-2 and TRBJ2-1; the match to TRBD1 covers 8 bases. This CDR3 has 15 residues. From germline, CDR1 is SGHAT and CDR2 FQNNGV. J gave up 7 bases and V 5 bases, and 10 bases lay outside the gene matches. CDR3 DNA: TGTGCCAGCAGCCTTGGACAGGGCCTTAAAAATGAGCAGTTCTTC. Translation gives CASSLGQGLKNEQFF.

The chain recombines TRBV6-6 with TRBJ1-1; D call uncertain. The CDR3 runs 14 residues. Germline V gene sequence: CDR1 MNHNY, CDR2 SVGAGI (reference sequence). Trimming took off 2 bases at V and 1 base at J, with 8 bases between the two ends. The CDR3 sequence is CASSYPLANTEAFF. In nucleotides, the CDR3 is TGTGCCAGCAGTTACCCCTTGGCGAACACTGAAGCTTTCTTT.

The chain is built from TRBV20-1 and TRBJ2-7; D is uncertain. Germline values: CDR1 DFQATT, CDR2 SNEGSKA (reference sequence). The CDR3 runs 10 residues. The ends were cut back, 5 bases at V and 5 bases at J, with 7 bases in the middle. CDR3: CSASVNEQYF. The CDR3 bases are TGCAGTGCTTCAGTGAACGAGCAGTACTTC.

This chain links TRBV19 with TRBJ1-5; TRBD1 agrees at 10 bases. CDR3 length equals 17 residues. Germline loops: CDR1 LNHDA, CDR2 SQIVND (reference sequence). V gave up 4 bases and J gave up 5 bases; unmatched junction bases: 11. CDR3 nucleotide sequence: TGTGCCAGTAGTAAAAGGACAGGGGGATCGGGGCATCAGCCCCAGCATTTT. This codes for CASSKRTGGSGHQPQHF.

The chain recombines TRBV7-2 with TRBJ1-6; no firm D call. The CDR3 consists of 12 residues. The V end lost 4 bases, the J end lost 7 bases, and 5 bases lay between the germline ends. Looked up from germline, CDR1 is SGHTA and CDR2 is FQGNSA. The chain's CDR3 is CASSSGNSPLHF. CDR3 nucleotides: TGTGCCAGCAGCTCCGGGAATTCACCCCTCCACTTT. Together with reference TRBV7-2 and TRBJ1-6, the CDR3 gives the full variable domain: GAGVSQSPSNKVTEKGKDVELRCDPISGHTALYWYRQSLGQGLEFLIYFQGNSAPDKSGLPSDRFSAERTGGSVSTLTIQRTQQEDSAVYLCASSSGNSPLHFGNGTRLTVT.

The chain employs TRBV11-2 and TRBJ2-1; 7 nucleotides line up with TRBD2. V lost 2 bases to trimming and J lost 3 bases; unmatched junction nucleotides: 7. CDR1 and CDR2 from the germline V gene are SGHAT and FQNNGV. The CDR3 consists of 16 residues. CDR3 bases: TGTGCCAGCAGCTTAAGGTCTAGCGGAGACTACAATGAGCAGTTCTTC. It translates to CASSLRSSGDYNEQFF.

The chain couples TRBV5-1 to TRBJ1-4, with TRBD1 matching 10 bases. The CDR3 runs to 18 residues. CDR1 and CDR2 from the germline V gene are SGHRS and YFSETQ. V lost 4 bases and J lost 0; bases outside the gene matches: 9. CDR3 loop: CASSGGTGAWATNEKLFF. The DNA of the CDR3 is TGCGCCAGCAGCGGGGGGACAGGGGCATGGGCAACTAATGAAAAACTGTTTTTT.

CDR3 residues: CASSQIQGAGYGYTF. The CDR3 region has the DNA TGCGCCAGCAGCCAAATACAGGGGGCCGGGTATGGCTACACCTTC. The chain combines TRBV4-3 with TRBJ1-2, with 9 bases lining up with TRBD1. V lost 2 bases, J lost 5 bases, and 6 bases stayed unmatched. The CDR3 length is 15 residues. Germline V gene sequence: CDR1 LGHNA, CDR2 YSLEER.

The chain combines TRBV10-3 with TRBJ1-5; 9 nucleotides match TRBD1. CDR1 and CDR2 (germline): ENHRY, SYGVKD. The V segment lost 7 bases and the J segment 1 base; nucleotides outside the gene matches: 5. This CDR3 has 15 amino acids. The DNA of the CDR3 is TGTGCCATCATCTCTGGGACAGGGAGCAATCAGCCCCAGCATTTT. Encoded protein: CAIISGTGSNQPQHF.

The rearrangement joins TRBV19 to TRBJ1-2; 11 positions agree with TRBD1. This CDR3 has 14 amino acids. V gave up 8 bases and J gave up 7 bases; unmatched junction bases: 9. Germline CDR1 is LNHDA and CDR2 is SQIVND (reference sequence). The CDR3 nucleotides read TGTGCCAGTGGAGATCCGGGACAGGGGGTTGGCTACACCTTC. It specifies CASGDPGQGVGYTF.

This chain connects TRBV6-5 to TRBJ1-5; 10 nucleotides align to TRBD1. V lost 6 bases, J lost 4 bases, and 3 bases stayed unmatched. The CDR3 covers 14 residues. Looked up from germline, CDR1 is MNHEY and CDR2 is SVGAGI. CDR3 bases: TGTGCCAGCAGGGGGGGACAGGGGAATCAGCCCCAGCATTTT. Residues: CASRGGQGNQPQHF.